These 30 T cell receptor beta chains came from one sample sequenced in a study of blood T cells in healthy people across ages. A sample-barcoded 5' primer and a J-beta primer mix were used in a second PCR of about 6 to 11 cycles. From the 5' RACE reads, TCRdb called clonotypes with MiXCR, one entry per CDR3 protein. Seen here are 600,000 or so distinct CDR3 sequences, about 30% observed once, and the top ten hold approximately 14%. Sequencing input: blood. These receptors were obtained from an elderly woman in good health.

The table lists this clonotype with a few counts. The V gene is TRBV20-1, the J gene TRBJ2-4; D perhaps matches TRBD1 (7 bases). V lost 5 bases and J 13 bases, leaving 21 bases between the germline ends. In germline, CDR1 is DFQATT, CDR2 SNEGSKA (reference sequence). This CDR3 is built from 13 residues. The CDR3 DNA reads TGCAGTGCTCCTCAGGGGGGTCGAGGGGAGCAGTACTTC. It is translated as CSAPQGGRGEQYF.

This clonotype was detected ten times or more. The CDR3 reads CASSTGQDPYEQYF. The CDR3 bases are TGTGCCAGCAGCACGGGACAGGATCCCTACGAGCAGTACTTC. This chain uses TRBV5-6 with TRBJ2-7, with 8 positions matching TRBD1. This CDR3 is built from 14 residues. Germline CDR1 and CDR2: SGHDT and YYEEEE. After removal of 4 bases from V and 2 bases from J, the junction contained 5 bases not matched to a gene.

This clonotype was seen ten or more times. V and J are TRBV25-1 and TRBJ2-3; a possible D gene is TRBD1 (6 bases). V lost 4 bases and J 2 bases, leaving 10 bases between the germline ends. There are 14 residues in the CDR3. Germline-derived CDR1 and CDR2 are MGHDK and SYGVNS. Here the CDR3 DNA reads TGTGCCAGCAGTGTAGGGACACACACAGATACGCAGTATTTT. It is translated as CASSVGTHTDTQYF.

This clonotype was observed many times. The CDR3 DNA follows: TGTGCCAGCACCCCCTCGCTGGACAGCGGACTCTATGGCTACACCTTC. Amino acids: CASTPSLDSGLYGYTF. The chain has TRBV19 and TRBJ1-2; D might be TRBD1 (6 bases). Germline values: CDR1 LNHDA, CDR2 SQIVND (reference sequence). This CDR3 region has 16 residues. Trimming took 9 bases from V and 4 from J, leaving 24 bases between them.

This clonotype came up a few times. Possible read error: a much larger clone is one base away. The chain has TRBV7-2 and TRBJ2-1, with 11 nucleotides matching TRBD2. The J call may be in error: the DNA end matches TRBJ2-7 better. In germline, CDR1 is SGHTA, CDR2 FQGNSA. This CDR3 is built from 20 residues. The CDR3 sequence: CASSLVVTSGVGSSYNEQYF. The CDR3 nucleotides are TGTGCCAGCAGCTTAGTAGTGACTAGCGGGGTGGGTAGCTCCTACAATGAGCAGTACTTC.

This clonotype appeared many times. The V and J genes are TRBV6-5 and TRBJ2-1; possible D gene TRBD2, 6 bases. The CDR3 has 16 amino acids. CDR1 MNHEY and CDR2 SVGAGI come from the germline V gene. Between the trimmed V and J ends, which lost 2 bases and 4 bases, there was a span of 15 bases. The CDR3: CASSYRSGGPYNEQFF. In DNA form, the CDR3 reads TGTGCCAGCAGTTACCGTTCCGGGGGTCCGTACAATGAGCAGTTCTTC.

The chain employs TRBV20-1 and TRBJ2-1; tentatively, D is TRBD2 (5 bases). V was shortened by 3 bases and J by 6 bases, with 12 bases between the two germline ends. The length of the CDR3 is 13 residues. Germline CDR1 is DFQATT and CDR2 is SNEGSKA (reference sequence). The CDR3 coding sequence is TGCAGTGCTAGCGGGATTACCCTCAATGAGCAGTTCTTC. Translation gives CSASGITLNEQFF.

This clonotype was seen ten or more times. This chain links TRBV5-1 with TRBJ2-2; D possibly corresponds to TRBD2 (5 bases). The length of the CDR3 is 15 residues. Trimming removed 0 bases from V and 3 bases from J, with 9 bases in between. From germline, CDR1 is SGHRS and CDR2 YFSETQ. DNA for the CDR3: TGCGCCAGCAGCTTGGTGATAGCGCACACCGGGGAGCTGTTTTTT. Translated: CASSLVIAHTGELFF.

This clonotype has a count of ten or more. The rearrangement uses TRBV12-3 or TRBV12-4 and TRBJ2-1; no reliable D call. The CDR3 is 13 residues long. Trimming removed 1 base from V and 9 bases from J, with 10 bases in between. This CDR3 reads CASSLGATPEQFF. DNA of the CDR3: TGTGCCAGCAGTTTAGGAGCTACCCCTGAGCAGTTCTTC.

This clonotype was seen repeatedly, ten times or more. The rearrangement uses TRBV2 and TRBJ2-2; 7 bases map to TRBD1. This CDR3 is built from 13 residues. The germline V gene encodes CDR1 SNHLY and CDR2 FYNNEI. Losses at the gene ends were 5 bases for V and 5 bases for J; bases not matched to a gene: 2. CDR3: CASSFRGTGELFF. In DNA form, the CDR3 reads TGTGCCAGCAGTTTCAGGGGGACCGGGGAGCTGTTTTTT.

This clonotype was observed many times. J is TRBJ2-1 and V is TRBV7-2; 9 bases agree with TRBD2. Germline V CDR1 and CDR2: SGHTA, FQGNSA. The CDR3 has 17 amino acids. V lost 1 base, J lost 5 bases, and 9 bases stayed unmatched. DNA for the CDR3: TGTGCCAGCAGCTTAGTATGGGGCGGGGGGGGCAACAATGAGCAGTTCTTC. Encoded protein: CASSLVWGGGGNNEQFF. Supplemented by reference TRBV7-2 and TRBJ2-1, the full variable domain reads GAGVSQSPSNKVTEKGKDVELRCDPISGHTALYWYRQSLGQGLEFLIYFQGNSAPDKSGLPSDRFSAERTGGSVSTLTIQRTQQEDSAVYLCASSLVWGGGGNNEQFFGPGTRLTVL.

This clonotype was observed a handful of times. V gene TRBV27 combines with J gene TRBJ2-1; the D gene is possibly TRBD2 (5 bases). Gene TRBJ2-7 matches the end of the DNA better, so the J call may be wrong. There are 14 residues in the CDR3. From germline, CDR1 is MNHEY and CDR2 SMNVEV (reference sequence). The CDR3 loop reads CASRPRASYNEQYF. CDR3 coding DNA: TGTGCCAGCAGGCCGAGGGCCAGCTACAATGAGCAGTACTTC.

This clonotype occurred a few times. V is TRBV11-2 and J is TRBJ2-2; D possibly corresponds to TRBD1 (6 bases). Germline V gene sequence: CDR1 SGHAT, CDR2 FQNNGV. The CDR3 spans 14 residues. V dropped 7 bases and J dropped 2 bases, with 11 bases sitting between them. The DNA of the CDR3 is TGTGCCAGCAATATGGACAGAAACACCGGGGAGCTGTTTTTT. It specifies CASNMDRNTGELFF.

In its sample, this clonotype was seen many times. The chain combines TRBV5-1 with TRBJ2-7; D is ambiguous. CDR1 SGHRS and CDR2 YFSETQ come from the germline V gene. The V and J ends lost 3 bases and 2 bases respectively, with 12 bases between them. This CDR3 region has 14 residues. In nucleotides, the CDR3 is TGCGCCAGCAGCTCCTCGGTCGGAGCCTACGAGCAGTACTTC. The encoded protein is CASSSSVGAYEQYF.

This chain links TRBV10-3 with TRBJ2-2, with 10 bases that match TRBD2. V lost 5 bases to trimming and J lost 4 bases; unmatched junction nucleotides: 4. The length of the CDR3 is 15 residues. Germline CDR1 and CDR2: ENHRY and SYGVKD. This CDR3 is CAISSGTSVTGELFF. DNA for the CDR3: TGTGCCATCAGTTCCGGGACTAGCGTCACCGGGGAGCTGTTTTTT.

V gene TRBV5-1 combines with J gene TRBJ1-1, with TRBD1 as a possible D gene (6 bases). Trimming shortened V by 10 bases and J by 4 bases, and 23 bases separated the two germline ends. This CDR3 is built from 15 residues. Germline V gene data show CDR1 as SGHRS and CDR2 as YFSETQ. This CDR3 reads CAQAQPGIRGTEAFF. The CDR3 DNA reads as TGCGCCCAGGCCCAGCCAGGAATCAGGGGCACTGAAGCTTTCTTT.

This clonotype was found many times. This may come from a read error, since a much larger clone is one base off. The CDR3 sequence is CSAREPFHYNEQYF. Written as DNA, the CDR3 is TGCAGTGCTAGAGAGCCCTTCCACTACAATGAGCAGTACTTC. The chain is built from TRBV20-1 and TRBJ2-5; the D is unclear. CDR1 and CDR2 from the germline V gene are DFQATT and SNEGSKA (reference sequence). V shed 0 bases and J shed 11 bases, with 19 bases lying between them. CDR3 length equals 14 residues.

This chain links TRBV5-5 with TRBJ2-5; 9 bases align to TRBD2. This CDR3 is 15 amino acids long. Trimming cost V 2 bases and J 2 bases; bases outside gene matches: 4. Germline V gene lookup returns CDR1 SGHKS and CDR2 YYEKEE (reference sequence). The CDR3 DNA follows: TGTGCCAGCAGCTTAGCTAGCGGGATACAAGAGACCCAGTACTTC. This translates into CASSLASGIQETQYF.

This clonotype came up a few times. The chain links TRBV27 to TRBJ2-2; no clear D. Trimming stripped 7 bases from V and 4 bases from J, with 16 bases between. Germline V lookup: CDR1 MNHEY, CDR2 SMNVEV (reference sequence). The CDR3 is 15 residues long. The CDR3 sequence: CASKGSQGPTGELFF. CDR3 bases: TGTGCCAGCAAGGGTAGCCAAGGGCCCACCGGGGAGCTGTTTTTT.

The V call is TRBV20-1, the J call TRBJ1-1, with 8 nucleotides matching TRBD1. V shed 3 bases, J shed 4 bases, and the junction held 4 bases outside the gene matches. The CDR3 spans 13 residues. The germline gives CDR1 DFQATT, CDR2 SNEGSKA (reference sequence). CDR3 sequence: CSARTGEGTEAFF. As DNA, the CDR3 is TGCAGTGCTAGGACAGGGGAGGGCACTGAAGCTTTCTTT.

In this sample, this clonotype turned up a few times. V is TRBV5-6 and J is TRBJ1-4; TRBD1 might be the D (5 bases). Per the germline V gene, CDR1 is SGHDT and CDR2 is YYEEEE. Trimming stripped 3 bases from V and 5 bases from J, with 17 bases between. This CDR3 has 16 residues. The CDR3: CASSSMVTATNEKLFF. The CDR3 region has the DNA TGTGCCAGCAGCTCAATGGTGACAGCCACAAATGAAAAACTGTTTTTT.

This clonotype was detected ten times or more. V is TRBV4-1 and J is TRBJ2-7, with TRBD1 matching 10 bases. CDR3 length equals 16 residues. Germline assignment: CDR1 MGHRA and CDR2 YSYEKL. V was clipped by 0 bases and J by 7 bases; unmatched bases: 9. The CDR3 DNA follows: TGCGCCAGCAGCCAAGATTTGGGAGACAGGGGGCTTGAGCAGTACTTC. Protein: CASSQDLGDRGLEQYF.

In the case of this clonotype: A read error may explain this, as a much larger clone is one base away. The CDR3 carries no conserved terminal phenylalanine or tryptophan, so it likely arises from a read error. The CDR3 DNA follows: TGCAGTGCTCCTGGGGGGGGCCGGTACCAAGAGACCCAGTACGTC. This translates into CSAPGGGRYQETQYV. The chain is built from TRBV20-1 and TRBJ2-5, with a tentative D call TRBD2 (7 bases). Germline CDR1 DFQATT, CDR2 SNEGSKA (reference sequence). Deletions cut 5 bases from V and 0 bases from J, with 16 bases between. CDR3 size: 15 residues.

Only a few counts were recorded for this clonotype. The chain employs TRBV30 and TRBJ2-7; 8 positions match TRBD2. The CDR3 extends over 14 amino acids. V shed 1 base, J shed 0 bases, and the junction held 2 bases outside the gene matches. In germline, CDR1 is GTSNPN, CDR2 SVGIG (reference sequence). The CDR3 region is CAWSDGGVSYEQYF. The CDR3 DNA reads TGTGCCTGGAGTGACGGGGGGGTCTCCTACGAGCAGTACTTC. Using reference TRBV30 and TRBJ2-7 for the parts outside the CDR3, the full variable domain is SQTIHQWPATLVQPVGSPLSLECTVEGTSNPNLYWYRQAAGRGLQLLFYSVGIGQISSEVPQNLSASRPQDRQFILSSKKLLLSDSGFYLCAWSDGGVSYEQYFGPGTRLTVT.

This rearrangement joins TRBV28 to TRBJ2-7; 8 nucleotides agree with TRBD1. V trimming: 6 bases; J trimming: 3 bases; junction bases outside the gene matches: 7. In germline, CDR1 is MDHEN, CDR2 SYDVKM. The CDR3 runs 14 residues. The CDR3 is CASRLRTGNYEQYF. Here the CDR3 DNA reads TGTGCCAGCAGGTTAAGGACAGGGAACTACGAGCAGTACTTC.

This clonotype appeared a few times. A much larger clone differs by one base, so this may be a read error. The chain links TRBV6-5 to TRBJ2-5; 7 nucleotides match TRBD2. V gave up 5 bases and J gave up 4 bases; unmatched junction bases: 10. The CDR3 has 15 amino acids. In germline, CDR1 is MNHEY, CDR2 SVGAGI. This chain's CDR3 is CASSAGLGGGETQYF. The CDR3 DNA is TGTGCCAGCAGTGCAGGACTAGGCGGGGGAGAGACCCAGTACTTC.

This clonotype has just a few counts. The junction shows a germline mismatch at one end, possibly a read error. This chain uses TRBV3-1 with TRBJ2-3; TRBD2 matches at 9 bases. CDR1 and CDR2 (germline): LGHDT, YNNKEL (reference sequence). The CDR3 has 16 amino acids. The CDR3, as DNA: TGTGCCGGCAGCCACTACGGGACTAGCAGGGCAGATACGCAGTATTTT. Amino acids: CAGSHYGTSRADTQYF.

The chain uses TRBV5-6 and TRBJ2-3, with TRBD1 as a possible D gene (6 bases). CDR3 size: 15 residues. Germline assignment: CDR1 SGHDT and CDR2 YYEEEE. Deletions cut 3 bases from V and 2 bases from J, with 13 bases between. CDR3 nucleotide sequence: TGTGCCAGCAGCTACCGACAGGACCACACAGATACGCAGTATTTT. This gives the protein CASSYRQDHTDTQYF.

CDR3 amino acids: CASSIGTGGTGELFF. CDR3 nucleotide sequence: TGTGCCAGCAGTATAGGGACAGGGGGAACCGGGGAGCTGTTTTTT. The V and J genes are TRBV12-3 or TRBV12-4 and TRBJ2-2, with 11 bases that match TRBD1. The V and J ends lost 5 bases and 5 bases, in that order; junction bases with no gene match: 4. CDR3 length equals 15 residues.

This clonotype was counted only a few times. The chain links TRBV20-1 to TRBJ2-3; D is unresolved. The germline V gene has CDR1 DFQATT and CDR2 SNEGSKA (reference sequence). The CDR3 totals 18 residues. The V end was cut by 0 bases, the J end by 2 bases, with 21 bases between. The CDR3 sequence: CSARDFSPKGAVTDTQYF. CDR3 DNA sequence: TGCAGTGCTAGAGATTTTAGCCCGAAGGGTGCGGTCACAGATACGCAGTATTTT.